The following is a TCR beta chain sequence with its context. The sample originates from a study of CD8 T cells in Susac syndrome. V lost 6 bases to trimming and J lost 0 bases; unmatched junction nucleotides: 15. The CDR3 totals 17 residues. Per the germline V gene, CDR1 is DFQATT and CDR2 is SNEGSKA (reference sequence). Sequencing of TCR beta covered CD8+ and CD4+ T cells obtained from blood. Multiple sclerosis controls were treatment-naive patients with stable or active relapsing-remitting disease. RNA, at about 0.5 to 1 ug, was reverse transcribed with random hexamers. The TCR beta CDR3 was amplified by immunoSEQ multiplex PCR across 54 Vbeta, 13 Jbeta. TCRdb re-analysed the immunoSEQ multiplex PCR reads in MiXCR, keeping a single row per CDR3 protein. Of approximately 200,000 distinct CDR3 sequences in the sample, roughly 95% are singletons; the top ten hold under 0.095%.

This receptor was obtained from a human donor with multiple sclerosis. The chain links TRBV20-1 to TRBJ2-7; the match to TRBD1 covers 9 bases. The specimen was CD4+ T cells from PBMCs. The CDR3 protein is CSASRGAGQGYSYEQYF. CDR3 bases: TGCAGTGCCTCAAGGGGGGCGGGACAGGGCTACTCCTACGAGCAGTACTTC.